The 28 T cell receptor beta chains reported below all come from one sample, sequenced in a study of cytomegalovirus exposure and HLA in healthy donors. Method: immunoSEQ multiplex PCR; TCRdb's copy keeps in-frame clones and lacks some. The sample contains about 160,000 clones, about nine tenths of which appear only once. The sequencing input was PBMCs. The receptors derive from a man aged 18-30 years in good health and CMV-seropositive.

The rearrangement links TRBV14 to TRBJ1-1; D remains unclear. Deletions cut 4 bases from V and 3 bases from J, with 12 bases between. The germline V gene encodes CDR1 SGHDN and CDR2 FVKESK. The CDR3 totals 14 residues. The CDR3 DNA reads TGTGCCAGCAGCCGGACGGAGGCTCACACTGAAGCTTTCTTT. Translation: CASSRTEAHTEAFF.

The V gene is TRBV4-1, the J gene TRBJ2-2; 10 bases are shared with TRBD1. Losses at the gene ends were 5 bases for V and 3 bases for J; bases not matched to a gene: 3. From germline, CDR1 is MGHRA and CDR2 YSYEKL. This CDR3 comprises 15 residues. CDR3 region: CASSGQGVDTGELFF. The CDR3 DNA sequence: TGCGCCAGCAGCGGACAGGGGGTGGACACCGGGGAGCTGTTTTTT.

The genes are TRBV6-1 and TRBJ1-1, with a possible D match to TRBD1 (5 bases). Trimming pared 5 bases from V and 3 bases from J, leaving 13 bases between. This CDR3 is 14 amino acids long. Germline-derived CDR1 and CDR2 are MNHNS and SASEGT. Here the CDR3 DNA reads TGTGCCAGCAGTTTACAGGTTCGGGACACTGAAGCTTTCTTT. This gives the protein CASSLQVRDTEAFF.

This chain links TRBV19 with TRBJ2-1, with 7 positions matching TRBD2. CDR1 LNHDA and CDR2 SQIVND come from the germline V gene (reference sequence). CDR3 length: 14 residues. J was trimmed by 5 bases and V by 5 bases; bases with no gene match: 6. CDR3: CASSAWSGNNEQFF. The CDR3 DNA reads as TGTGCCAGTAGTGCTTGGAGCGGGAACAATGAGCAGTTCTTC.

The chain recombines TRBV2 with TRBJ2-7; TRBD1 matches at 8 bases. Germline loops: CDR1 SNHLY, CDR2 FYNNEI. V was clipped by 6 bases and J by 3 bases; unmatched bases: 7. The CDR3 is 14 amino acids. The CDR3 loop is CASSLRQGNYEQYF. CDR3 DNA sequence: TGTGCCAGCAGCCTTCGACAGGGGAACTACGAGCAGTACTTC.

This chain connects TRBV5-4 to TRBJ1-2, with 9 bases lining up with TRBD1. The germline gives CDR1 SGHNT, CDR2 YYREEE (reference sequence). J gave up 6 bases and V 3 bases, and 9 bases lay outside the gene matches. This CDR3 has 15 amino acids. The CDR3, as DNA: TGTGCCAGCAGCTCGGCTTCGGACAGGGGCCATGGCTACACCTTC. It yields the protein CASSSASDRGHGYTF.

This sequence joins TRBV29-1 and TRBJ2-7; 7 nucleotides align to TRBD1. Germline V CDR1 and CDR2: SQVTM, ANQGSEA. V shed 7 bases and J 6 bases; nucleotides not matched to a gene: 15. The CDR3 sequence is 14 residues long. The CDR3 loop is CSALTGAAPGEQYF. The DNA for the CDR3 is TGCAGCGCTCTTACAGGGGCCGCCCCGGGCGAGCAGTACTTC.

This rearrangement joins TRBV18 to TRBJ2-1; D is uncertain. The V gene lost 3 bases and the J gene lost 3 bases, with 12 bases spanning the gap. The CDR3 totals 15 residues. CDR1 KGHSH and CDR2 LQKENI come from the germline V gene. CDR3 in amino acids: CASSPVDSGYNEQFF. CDR3 bases: TGTGCCAGCTCACCTGTAGATTCGGGCTACAATGAGCAGTTCTTC.

This clone has only one observation. The chain couples TRBV7-9 to TRBJ2-2; the D is unclear. The germline gives CDR1 SEHNR, CDR2 FQNEAQ (reference sequence). The CDR3 has 16 amino acids. V was cut by 2 bases and J by 3 bases, with 13 bases left in between. The CDR3 protein is CASSLSVVADTGELFF. The CDR3 DNA follows: TGTGCCAGCAGCTTATCCGTGGTCGCGGACACCGGGGAGCTGTTTTTT.

J is TRBJ2-7 and V is TRBV6-5; 9 bases match TRBD1. Trimming at V came to 6 bases and at J to 3 bases, leaving 6 bases not matched to a gene. The CDR3 has 14 amino acids. Germline V gene data show CDR1 as MNHEY and CDR2 as SVGAGI. CDR3 amino acids: CASRYRQGVYEQYF. The CDR3 DNA follows: TGTGCCAGCAGATACAGACAGGGGGTCTACGAGCAGTACTTC.

The J gene is TRBJ2-7, the V gene TRBV6-1, with unresolved D. The CDR3 totals 13 residues. CDR1 MNHNS and CDR2 SASEGT come from the germline V gene. The V end lost 6 bases, the J end lost 3 bases, and 12 bases lay between the germline ends. CDR3 sequence: CASRGAGDYEQYF. The CDR3 DNA reads TGTGCCAGCAGAGGTGCCGGAGACTACGAGCAGTACTTC.

The J gene is TRBJ1-1, the V gene TRBV18; possible D gene TRBD1, 5 bases. Trimming took 8 bases from V and 4 from J, leaving 17 bases between them. CDR1 and CDR2 (germline): KGHSH, LQKENI. This CDR3 has 14 residues. The CDR3: CASTNQGISTEAFF. DNA for the CDR3: TGTGCCAGCACAAATCAGGGAATCAGCACTGAAGCTTTCTTT.

The V call is TRBV6-1, the J call TRBJ2-7, with 9 bases identical to TRBD2. Germline CDR1 is MNHNS and CDR2 is SASEGT. V shed 2 bases, J shed 12 bases, and the junction held 11 bases outside the gene matches. This CDR3 has 14 residues. CDR3: CASSELIASGKSYF. The CDR3 region has the DNA TGTGCCAGCAGTGAATTGATCGCTAGCGGGAAATCGTACTTC.

This sequence joins TRBV10-3 and TRBJ2-1, with D possibly matching TRBD1 (6 bases). Germline CDR1 and CDR2: ENHRY and SYGVKD. The CDR3 covers 13 residues. V was trimmed by 6 bases and J by 6 bases, leaving 12 bases between them. DNA for the CDR3: TGTGCCATCAGGACCCAGGGGTTCAATGAGCAGTTCTTC. Translation: CAIRTQGFNEQFF.

The chain couples TRBV7-2 to TRBJ2-3; tentative D call: TRBD1 (5 bases). The CDR3 sequence is 16 residues long. V was shortened by 3 bases and J by 6 bases, with 19 bases between the two germline ends. Germline loops: CDR1 SGHTA, CDR2 FQGNSA. The CDR3 is CASSFRVQGIFDTQYF. In nucleotides, the CDR3 is TGTGCCAGCAGCTTTCGGGTCCAGGGTATTTTTGATACGCAGTATTTT.

CDR3 region: CASSFSGMQYF. CDR3 bases: TGTGCCAGCAGTTTTTCAGGGATGCAGTACTTC. The V and J genes are TRBV27 and TRBJ2-7; tentatively, D is TRBD1 (5 bases). The CDR3 loop spans 11 amino acids. Germline assignment: CDR1 MNHEY and CDR2 SMNVEV (reference sequence). Trimming left V 3 bases short and J 9 bases short, with 9 bases between.

The J gene is TRBJ2-7, the V gene TRBV28; 7 nucleotides agree with TRBD1. Looked up from germline, CDR1 is MDHEN and CDR2 is SYDVKM. The CDR3 spans 16 residues. V trimming: 5 bases; J trimming: 2 bases; junction bases outside the gene matches: 12. For the CDR3, the DNA is TGTGCCAGCAGTGAATCCTACGGGACAGCTCCCTACGAGCAGTACTTC. This codes for CASSESYGTAPYEQYF.

The genes are TRBV11-2 and TRBJ1-1; D remains ambiguous. This CDR3 is built from 13 residues. Trimming left V 1 base short and J 4 bases short, with 7 bases between. The germline V gene encodes CDR1 SGHAT and CDR2 FQNNGV. The CDR3 spells CASSLAGVTEAFF. The CDR3 coding sequence is TGTGCCAGCAGCTTAGCCGGGGTCACTGAAGCTTTCTTT.

The V call is TRBV6-6, the J call TRBJ1-2; TRBD1 agrees at 9 bases. Germline V gene lookup returns CDR1 MNHNY and CDR2 SVGAGI (reference sequence). Losses at the gene ends were 6 bases for V and 6 bases for J; bases not matched to a gene: 11. The CDR3 has 15 residues. This chain's CDR3 is CASRPTGQGGDGYTF. CDR3 in DNA: TGTGCCAGCAGACCCACGGGACAGGGAGGCGATGGCTACACCTTC.

The CDR3 DNA follows: TGTGCCAGCAGTTCCTGGGGCAGGGGTACCGGGGAGCTGTTTTTT. Translated, it gives CASSSWGRGTGELFF. V is TRBV28 and J is TRBJ2-2, with D tentatively TRBD1 (6 bases). The CDR3 is 15 residues long. From germline, CDR1 is MDHEN and CDR2 SYDVKM. Trimming left V 4 bases short and J 5 bases short, with 14 bases between.

This clone was seen ten or more times. The V gene is TRBV2, the J gene TRBJ1-4; D might be TRBD1 (5 bases). The CDR3 has 13 amino acids. Germline V CDR1 and CDR2: SNHLY, FYNNEI. V was trimmed by 8 bases and J by 8 bases, leaving 15 bases between them. The CDR3: CASQVDRGEKLFF. The CDR3, as DNA: TGTGCCAGCCAAGTGGATCGGGGGGAAAAACTGTTTTTT. The full variable domain, completed using reference TRBV2 and TRBJ1-4, is EPEVTQTPSHQVTQMGQEVILRCVPISNHLYFYWYRQILGQKVEFLVSFYNNEISEKSEIFDDQFSVERPDGSNFTLKIRSTKLEDSAMYFCASQVDRGEKLFFGSGTQLSVL.

This clone was seen once. V usage is TRBV28 and J usage is TRBJ1-2; tentative D call: TRBD1 (6 bases). The germline V and J ends were trimmed by 1 base and 3 bases, with 9 bases remaining between them. Per the germline V gene, CDR1 is MDHEN and CDR2 is SYDVKM. This CDR3 region has 14 residues. As DNA, the CDR3 is TGTGCCAGCAGTTTATCCCAGGGGTACTATGGCTACACCTTC. Encoded protein: CASSLSQGYYGYTF.

This chain connects TRBV10-1 to TRBJ2-7, with TRBD1 as a possible D gene (6 bases). Germline-derived CDR1 and CDR2 are WNHNN and SYGVQD (reference sequence). The CDR3 loop spans 14 amino acids. V was trimmed by 7 bases and J by 5 bases, leaving 18 bases between them. DNA for the CDR3: TGCGCCAGCAAGCCGGCAGGGGTACGCGACGAGCAGTACTTC. Its translation: CASKPAGVRDEQYF.

DNA of the CDR3: TGTGCCAGCAAGACAGGGGCCACAGATACGCAGTATTTT. Its protein is CASKTGATDTQYF. This sequence joins TRBV7-9 and TRBJ2-3; the match to TRBD1 covers 8 bases. Germline V gives CDR1 SEHNR, CDR2 FQNEAQ (reference sequence). V was clipped by 7 bases and J by 2 bases; unmatched bases: 2. The CDR3 totals 13 residues.

This sequence joins TRBV2 and TRBJ2-7; D is possibly TRBD2 (5 bases). CDR1 is SNHLY and CDR2 is FYNNEI in the germline V gene. The CDR3 is made up of 14 amino acids. Trimming took off 7 bases at V and 4 bases at J, with 17 bases between the two ends. The CDR3 sequence is CASKDSLLIYEQYF. In DNA, the CDR3 is TGTGCCAGCAAGGACTCACTCTTAATATACGAGCAGTACTTC.

The chain uses TRBV4-1 and TRBJ2-1; 7 bases align to TRBD2. There are 16 residues in the CDR3. Germline V lookup: CDR1 MGHRA, CDR2 YSYEKL. V was clipped by 2 bases and J by 2 bases; unmatched bases: 6. CDR3 protein: CASSQFKAGAYNEQFF. The CDR3 nucleotides are TGCGCCAGCAGCCAATTTAAGGCGGGAGCCTACAATGAGCAGTTCTTC.

The V gene is TRBV11-2, the J gene TRBJ2-7, with 11 bases matching TRBD1. Germline V gene data show CDR1 as SGHAT and CDR2 as FQNNGV. J gave up 5 bases and V 6 bases, and 15 bases lay outside the gene matches. The length of the CDR3 is 17 residues. CDR3 protein: CASRSIRPGTGGNEQYF. The DNA for the CDR3 is TGTGCCAGCAGATCAATTCGCCCAGGGACAGGGGGTAACGAGCAGTACTTC.

The chain joins TRBV2 to TRBJ2-5, with TRBD2 identical over 9 bases. V was clipped by 0 bases and J by 2 bases; unmatched bases: 4. CDR1 is SNHLY and CDR2 is FYNNEI in the germline V gene. The CDR3 loop spans 16 amino acids. The CDR3 DNA follows: TGTGCCAGCAGTGAAGCAATTAGCGGGGGTCAAGAGACCCAGTACTTC. Protein product: CASSEAISGGQETQYF.